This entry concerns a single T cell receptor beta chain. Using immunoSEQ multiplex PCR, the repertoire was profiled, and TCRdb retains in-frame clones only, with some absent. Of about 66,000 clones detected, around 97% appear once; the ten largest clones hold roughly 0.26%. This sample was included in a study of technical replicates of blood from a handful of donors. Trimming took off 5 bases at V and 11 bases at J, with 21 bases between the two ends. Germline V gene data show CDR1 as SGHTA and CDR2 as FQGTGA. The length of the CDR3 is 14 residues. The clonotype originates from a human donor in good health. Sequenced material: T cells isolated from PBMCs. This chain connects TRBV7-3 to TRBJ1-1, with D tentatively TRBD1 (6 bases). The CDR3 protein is CASSPVPGQRVAFF. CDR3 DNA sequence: TGTGCCAGCAGCCCCGTCCCGGGACAAAGGGTGGCTTTCTTT.